These T cell receptor beta chains were read from a single sample in a study of blood T cell repertoires in COVID-19. Assay: immunoSEQ multiplex PCR; the TCRdb copy retains only in-frame clones and omits some. This table holds roughly 280,000 clones, nearly 90% found once. The source material was PBMCs or T cells enriched from blood (not recorded which). The origin of the receptors is a woman aged 55-69 years who had recovered from COVID-19. Both conserved end residues are part of each CDR3. D genes are given only for firm matches. Clone size appears in some rows only: once, few, many, or a class for an expanded clone.

V: TRBV5-8; size: NA; J: TRBJ1-2; D: NA; length: 13; DNA: TGTGCCAGCAGCCCGGACAGAACCCATGGCTACACCTTC; CDR3: CASSPDRTHGYTF
V: TRBV7-9; size: NA; J: TRBJ1-5; D: TRBD1; length: 15; DNA: TGTGCCAGCAGCTCGGACAGGGGAGGCAATCAGCCCCAGCATTTT; CDR3: CASSSDRGGNQPQHF
V: TRBV11-2; size: few; J: TRBJ1-2; D: TRBD1; length: 14; DNA: TGTGCCAGCTTAGGGACAGGGTCTATCTATGGCTACACCTTC; CDR3: CASLGTGSIYGYTF
V: TRBV19; size: once; J: TRBJ2-5; D: NA; length: 12; DNA: TGTGCCACTGGGAGCGGTCGAGAGACCCAGTACTTC; CDR3: CATGSGRETQYF
V: TRBV19; size: NA; J: TRBJ1-6; D: NA; length: 15; DNA: TGTGCCAGTAGGATTATGAGCTCCTATAATTCACCCCTCCACTTT; CDR3: CASRIMSSYNSPLHF
V: TRBV10-3; size: NA; J: TRBJ2-3; D: NA; length: 13; DNA: TGTGCCATCAACCAAGCGGCCCCAGATACGCAGTATTTT; CDR3: CAINQAAPDTQYF
V: TRBV7-3; size: NA; J: TRBJ2-2; D: TRBD2; length: 15; DNA: TGTGCCAGCAGCTTATTCCAGCGGGGAAACGGGGAGCTGTTTTTT; CDR3: CASSLFQRGNGELFF
V: TRBV7-9; size: once; J: TRBJ2-1; D: TRBD1; length: 14; DNA: TGTGCCAGCAGTATCGGACAGGGGTTCGATGAGCAGTTCTTC; CDR3: CASSIGQGFDEQFF
V: TRBV27; size: NA; J: TRBJ1-2; D: NA; length: 12; DNA: TGTGCCAGCAGTTTGCAGGGAAACCGCTACACCTTC; CDR3: CASSLQGNRYTF
V: TRBV5-8; size: NA; J: TRBJ2-4; D: NA; length: 16; DNA: TGTGCCAGCAGCTCGGGACAACCCCTAGCCAAAAACATTCAGTACTTC; CDR3: CASSSGQPLAKNIQYF
V: TRBV7-9; size: NA; J: TRBJ2-5; D: NA; length: 15; DNA: TGTGCCAGCAGCCAACCCACAGGGGGGGCGGAGACCCAGTACTTC; CDR3: CASSQPTGGAETQYF
V: TRBV28; size: NA; J: TRBJ2-2; D: NA; length: 15; DNA: TGTGCCAGCACCTCAGGACAGCCGAACACCGGGGAGCTGTTTTTT; CDR3: CASTSGQPNTGELFF
V: TRBV4-1; size: NA; J: TRBJ2-5; D: NA; length: 14; DNA: TGCGCCAGCAGCCAAGTGCTACTACTAGAGACCCAGTACTTC; CDR3: CASSQVLLLETQYF
V: TRBV9; size: NA; J: TRBJ1-2; D: NA; length: 12; DNA: TGTGCCAGCGCCACAGCGGGTTATGGCTACACCTTC; CDR3: CASATAGYGYTF
V: TRBV19; size: NA; J: TRBJ1-6; D: NA; length: 13; DNA: TGTGCCAGTAGTACAGATGCGAGTTCACCCCTCCACTTT; CDR3: CASSTDASSPLHF
V: TRBV11-3; size: NA; J: TRBJ2-7; D: TRBD2; length: 14; DNA: TGTGCCAGCAGCCCCGGACTAGCGGGAGACGAGCAGTACTTC; CDR3: CASSPGLAGDEQYF
V: TRBV4-2; size: NA; J: TRBJ2-7; D: NA; length: 13; DNA: TGTGCCAGCAGCCGGGAGGAGCTTCTCGAGCAGTACTTC; CDR3: CASSREELLEQYF
V: TRBV27; size: NA; J: TRBJ2-7; D: NA; length: 14; DNA: TGTGCCAGCAGTTTCGCGGGGTTTTTTCCCGAGCAGTACTTC; CDR3: CASSFAGFFPEQYF
V: TRBV9; size: NA; J: TRBJ2-3; D: NA; length: 15; DNA: TGTGCCAGCAGCCCCCGAACTAGCAGCACAGATACGCAGTATTTT; CDR3: CASSPRTSSTDTQYF
V: TRBV4-2; size: NA; J: TRBJ1-6; D: NA; length: 14; DNA: TGTGCCAGCAGCCAAACAGGACATAATTCACCCCTCCACTTT; CDR3: CASSQTGHNSPLHF
V: TRBV20-1; size: NA; J: TRBJ1-6; D: NA; length: 14; DNA: TGCAGTGTTAGTCCCCACTCCTATAATTCACCCCTCCACTTT; CDR3: CSVSPHSYNSPLHF
V: TRBV5-1; size: NA; J: TRBJ2-1; D: TRBD2; length: 15; DNA: TGCGCCAGCAGCTCCGGGACTAGCGGCGACAATGAGCAGTTCTTC; CDR3: CASSSGTSGDNEQFF
V: TRBV7-9; size: NA; J: TRBJ1-1; D: TRBD1; length: 15; DNA: TGTGCCAGCAGCTTAACGGGACAGCCAAACACTGAAGCTTTCTTT; CDR3: CASSLTGQPNTEAFF
V: TRBV3-1/TRBV3-2; size: NA; J: TRBJ1-3; D: NA; length: 13; DNA: TGTGCCAGCAGCCAAGTCAGGGGAAACACCATATATTTT; CDR3: CASSQVRGNTIYF
V: TRBV14; size: once; J: TRBJ1-2; D: TRBD1; length: 14; DNA: TGTGCCAGCAGCCAGATGGACAGGACGTATGGCTACACCTTC; CDR3: CASSQMDRTYGYTF
V: TRBV24-1; size: NA; J: TRBJ1-1; D: NA; length: 14; DNA: TGTGCCACCACCTCTGCGGATATGAACACTGAAGCTTTCTTT; CDR3: CATTSADMNTEAFF
V: TRBV10-2; size: NA; J: TRBJ1-2; D: TRBD1; length: 18; DNA: TGCGCCAGCAGTCTGTTTACAGGGGGTAGGAGTAAGGACTATGGCTACACCTTC; CDR3: CASSLFTGGRSKDYGYTF
V: TRBV11-2; size: NA; J: TRBJ1-2; D: NA; length: 12; DNA: TGTGCCAGCAGCCTCCTTTCTACCGGCTACACCTTC; CDR3: CASSLLSTGYTF
V: TRBV27; size: NA; J: TRBJ1-5; D: NA; length: 15; DNA: TGTGCCAGCAGTTTAGGAGGGTATAGCAATCAGCCCCAGCATTTT; CDR3: CASSLGGYSNQPQHF
V: TRBV3-1/TRBV3-2; size: NA; J: TRBJ2-1; D: TRBD2; length: 18; DNA: TGTGCCAGCAGCCAAGAGGGGTTCCTAGCGGGGGCCGTTAATGAGCAGTTCTTC; CDR3: CASSQEGFLAGAVNEQFF
V: TRBV6-1; size: NA; J: TRBJ1-2; D: NA; length: 14; DNA: TGTGCCAGCAGTGAATCTCAGACTAACTATGGCTACACCTTC; CDR3: CASSESQTNYGYTF
V: TRBV11-2; size: NA; J: TRBJ1-1; D: NA; length: 13; DNA: TGTGCCAGCAGCCGCGACTGGAACACTGAAGCTTTCTTT; CDR3: CASSRDWNTEAFF
V: TRBV2; size: NA; J: TRBJ2-5; D: TRBD2; length: 18; DNA: TGTGCCAGCAGGAAGACTAGCGGGAGGGCCGGGTTAGGAGAGACCCAGTACTTC; CDR3: CASRKTSGRAGLGETQYF
V: TRBV28; size: NA; J: TRBJ1-6; D: TRBD1; length: 15; DNA: TGTGCCAGCAGGCACGGGACAGCATTTAATTCACCCCTCCACTTT; CDR3: CASRHGTAFNSPLHF
V: TRBV27; size: NA; J: TRBJ2-7; D: NA; length: 12; DNA: TGTGCCAGCAGTTCGGAGGACTACGAGCAGTACTTC; CDR3: CASSSEDYEQYF
V: TRBV12-5; size: NA; J: TRBJ1-2; D: NA; length: 13; DNA: TGTGCTAGTGGTTTTGGTCCGGACTATGGCTACACCTTC; CDR3: CASGFGPDYGYTF
V: TRBV11-2; size: NA; J: TRBJ2-4; D: NA; length: 14; DNA: TGTGCCAGCAGCCCGCACCTAGCGAATAACATTCAGTACTTC; CDR3: CASSPHLANNIQYF
V: TRBV7-8; size: once; J: TRBJ1-2; D: NA; length: 15; DNA: TGTGCCAGCAGCACACGGGACACCCCTAACTATGGCTACACCTTC; CDR3: CASSTRDTPNYGYTF
V: TRBV19; size: NA; J: TRBJ1-1; D: NA; length: 14; DNA: TGTGCCAGTACCGATGGGAGCCAGCACACTGGGGCTTTCTTT; CDR3: CASTDGSQHTGAFF
V: TRBV28; size: few; J: TRBJ1-6; D: TRBD1; length: 15; DNA: TGTGCCAGCAGTTTATCAGGGGGTATTTATTCACCCCTCCACTTT; CDR3: CASSLSGGIYSPLHF
V: TRBV15; size: NA; J: TRBJ2-5; D: NA; length: 14; DNA: TGTGCCACCAGCAGATTGGGGGCTGGGGAGACCCAGTACTTC; CDR3: CATSRLGAGETQYF
V: TRBV11-2; size: NA; J: TRBJ2-5; D: TRBD2; length: 16; DNA: TGTGCCAGCAGCCTTCGACTAGCGGGGGAGGGAGAGACCCAGTACTTC; CDR3: CASSLRLAGEGETQYF
V: TRBV9; size: NA; J: TRBJ1-6; D: TRBD1; length: 15; DNA: TGTGCCAGCAGCACGACCGGACAGGCAAATTCACCCCTCCACTTT; CDR3: CASSTTGQANSPLHF
V: TRBV4-1; size: once; J: TRBJ2-5; D: NA; length: 15; DNA: TGCGCCAGCAGCCAATCGGGACTTTTACAAGAGACCCAGTACTTC; CDR3: CASSQSGLLQETQYF
V: TRBV24-1; size: NA; J: TRBJ2-5; D: TRBD1; length: 13; DNA: TGTGCCACCAGGGAACAGGGGCAAGAGACCCAGTACTTC; CDR3: CATREQGQETQYF
V: TRBV27; size: NA; J: TRBJ2-2; D: NA; length: 16; DNA: TGTGCCAGCAGTCCGAGGGCTAGCAGCAACACCGGGGAGCTGTTTTTT; CDR3: CASSPRASSNTGELFF
V: TRBV9; size: NA; J: TRBJ2-5; D: TRBD1; length: 13; DNA: TGTGCCAGCAGCACCGGGACAGGGGAGACCCAGTACTTC; CDR3: CASSTGTGETQYF
V: TRBV7-7; size: NA; J: TRBJ2-2; D: NA; length: 17; DNA: TGTGCTAGCAGCTCAGACCCAGCGGGTCACACCAGCGGGGAGCTGTTTTTT; CDR3: CASSSDPAGHTSGELFF
V: TRBV6-5; size: NA; J: TRBJ1-2; D: TRBD1; length: 13; DNA: TGTGCCAGCAGGTACGGGACAGACTATGGCTACACCTTC; CDR3: CASRYGTDYGYTF
V: TRBV11-3; size: NA; J: TRBJ1-1; D: NA; length: 13; DNA: TGTGCCAGCAGCTTAAGCAGGGCCACTGAAGCTTTCTTT; CDR3: CASSLSRATEAFF
V: TRBV18; size: NA; J: TRBJ1-6; D: NA; length: 16; DNA: TGTGCCAGCTCACCCGGACAACAGGGAAATAATTCACCCCTCCACTTT; CDR3: CASSPGQQGNNSPLHF